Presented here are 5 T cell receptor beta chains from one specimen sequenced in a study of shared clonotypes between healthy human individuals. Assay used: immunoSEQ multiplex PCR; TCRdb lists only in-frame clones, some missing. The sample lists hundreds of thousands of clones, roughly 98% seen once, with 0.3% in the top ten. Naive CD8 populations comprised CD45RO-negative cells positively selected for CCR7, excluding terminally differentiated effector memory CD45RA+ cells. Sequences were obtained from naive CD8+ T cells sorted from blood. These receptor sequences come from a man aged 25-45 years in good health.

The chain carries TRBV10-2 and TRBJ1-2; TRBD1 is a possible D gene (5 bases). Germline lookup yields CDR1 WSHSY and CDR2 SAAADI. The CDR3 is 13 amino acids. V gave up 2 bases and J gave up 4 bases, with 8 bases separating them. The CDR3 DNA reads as TGCGCCAGCAGTGAGGCAGGGCCCTATGGCTACACCTTC. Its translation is CASSEAGPYGYTF.

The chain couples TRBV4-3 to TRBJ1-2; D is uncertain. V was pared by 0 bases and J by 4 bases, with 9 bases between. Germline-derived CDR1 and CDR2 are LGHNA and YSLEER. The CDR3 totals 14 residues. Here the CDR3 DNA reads TGCGCCAGCAGCCAAGAGCCGTCCCTCTATGGCTACACCTTC. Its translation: CASSQEPSLYGYTF.

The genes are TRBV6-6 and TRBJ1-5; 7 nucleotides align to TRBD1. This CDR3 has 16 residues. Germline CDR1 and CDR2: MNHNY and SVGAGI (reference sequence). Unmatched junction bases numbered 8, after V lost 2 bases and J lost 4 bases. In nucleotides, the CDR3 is TGTGCCAGCAGTTACGGGACAGTTTTTCAGAATCAGCCCCAGCATTTT. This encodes CASSYGTVFQNQPQHF.

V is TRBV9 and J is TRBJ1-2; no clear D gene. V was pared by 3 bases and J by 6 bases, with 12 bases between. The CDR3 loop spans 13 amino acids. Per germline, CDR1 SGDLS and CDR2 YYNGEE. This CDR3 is CASSGPVWDGYTF. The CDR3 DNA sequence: TGTGCCAGCAGCGGACCGGTCTGGGATGGCTACACCTTC. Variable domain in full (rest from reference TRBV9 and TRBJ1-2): DSGVTQTPKHLITATGQRVTLRCSPRSGDLSVYWYQQSLDQGLQFLIQYYNGEERAKGNILERFSAQQFPDLHSELNLSSLELGDSALYFCASSGPVWDGYTFGSGTRLTVV.

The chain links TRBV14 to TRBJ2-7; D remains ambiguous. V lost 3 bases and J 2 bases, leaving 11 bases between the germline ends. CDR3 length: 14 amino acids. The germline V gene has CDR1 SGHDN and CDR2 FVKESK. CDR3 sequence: CASSQAVSAYEQYF. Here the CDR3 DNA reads TGTGCCAGCAGCCAGGCCGTGAGTGCCTACGAGCAGTACTTC.